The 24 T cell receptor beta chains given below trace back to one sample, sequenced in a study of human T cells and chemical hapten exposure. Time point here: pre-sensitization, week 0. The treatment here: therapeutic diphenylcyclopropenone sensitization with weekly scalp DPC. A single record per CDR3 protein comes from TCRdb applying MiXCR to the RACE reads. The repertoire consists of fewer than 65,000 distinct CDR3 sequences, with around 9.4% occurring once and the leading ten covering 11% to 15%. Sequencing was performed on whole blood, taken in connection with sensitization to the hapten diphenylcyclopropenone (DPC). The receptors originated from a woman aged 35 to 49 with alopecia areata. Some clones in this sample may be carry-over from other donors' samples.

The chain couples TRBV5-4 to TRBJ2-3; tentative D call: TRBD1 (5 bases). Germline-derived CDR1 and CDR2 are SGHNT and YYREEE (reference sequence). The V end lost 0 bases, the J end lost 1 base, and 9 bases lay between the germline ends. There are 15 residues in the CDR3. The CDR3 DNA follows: TGTGCCAGCAGCTTGGGGGGCCCACGCACAGATACGCAGTATTTT. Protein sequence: CASSLGGPRTDTQYF.

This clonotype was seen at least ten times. CDR3 nucleotide sequence: TGTGCCAGCAGCTCGAAGCGGGGGGGCCCAGATACGCAGTATTTT. It is translated as CASSSKRGGPDTQYF. V is TRBV7-3 and J is TRBJ2-3; 10 nucleotides agree with TRBD2. Trimming at V came to 4 bases and at J to 4 bases, leaving 5 bases not matched to a gene. Germline CDR1 reads SGHTA; CDR2 reads FQGTGA. The CDR3 has 15 residues. The variable domain in full, with the rest retrieved from reference TRBV7-3 and TRBJ2-3, is GAGVSQTPSNKVTEKGKYVELRCDPISGHTALYWYRQSLGQGPEFLIYFQGTGAADDSGLPNDRFFAVRPEGSVSTLKIQRTERGDSAVYLCASSSKRGGPDTQYFGPGTRLTVL.

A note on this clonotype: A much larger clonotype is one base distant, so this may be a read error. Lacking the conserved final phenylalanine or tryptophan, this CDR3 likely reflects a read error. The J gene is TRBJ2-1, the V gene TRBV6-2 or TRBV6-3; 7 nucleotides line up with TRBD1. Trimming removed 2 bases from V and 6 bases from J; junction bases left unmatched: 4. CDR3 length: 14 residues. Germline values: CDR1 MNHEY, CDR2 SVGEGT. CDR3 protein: CASSYGQDPNEQFI. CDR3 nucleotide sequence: TGTGCCAGCAGTTACGGACAGGACCCCAATGAGCAGTTCATC.

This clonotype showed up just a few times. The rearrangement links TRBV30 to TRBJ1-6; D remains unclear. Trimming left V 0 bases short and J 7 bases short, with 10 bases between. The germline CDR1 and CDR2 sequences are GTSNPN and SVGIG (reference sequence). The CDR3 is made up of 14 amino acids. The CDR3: CAWSVQTPNSPLHF. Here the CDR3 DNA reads TGTGCCTGGAGTGTACAGACACCGAATTCACCCCTCCACTTT.

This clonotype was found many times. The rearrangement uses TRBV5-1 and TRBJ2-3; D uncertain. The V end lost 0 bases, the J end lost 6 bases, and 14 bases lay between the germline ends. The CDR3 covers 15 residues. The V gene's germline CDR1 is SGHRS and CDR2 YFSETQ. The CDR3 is CASSLEQPLRDTQYF. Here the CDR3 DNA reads TGCGCCAGCAGCTTGGAACAGCCCCTGAGGGATACGCAGTATTTT. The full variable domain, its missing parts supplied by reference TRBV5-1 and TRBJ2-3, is KAGVTQTPRYLIKTRGQQVTLSCSPISGHRSVSWYQQTPGQGLQFLFEYFSETQRNKGNFPGRFSGRQFSNSRSEMNVSTLELGDSALYLCASSLEQPLRDTQYFGPGTRLTVL.

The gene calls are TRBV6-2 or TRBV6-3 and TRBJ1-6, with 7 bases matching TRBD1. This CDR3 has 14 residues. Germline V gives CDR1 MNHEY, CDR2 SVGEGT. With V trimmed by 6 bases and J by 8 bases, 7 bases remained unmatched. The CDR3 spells CASRTGTAYSPLHF. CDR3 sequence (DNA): TGTGCCAGCAGAACCGGGACAGCTTATTCACCCCTCCACTTT.

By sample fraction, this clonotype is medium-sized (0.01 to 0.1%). The CDR3 region has the DNA TGTGCCAGCAGGCAGGGGGCCCGGGGCTACACCTTC. This encodes CASRQGARGYTF. The chain couples TRBV2 to TRBJ1-2, with 8 bases aligning to TRBD1. CDR3 size: 12 residues. Germline-derived CDR1 and CDR2 are SNHLY and FYNNEI. Losses at the gene ends were 6 bases for V and 8 bases for J; bases not matched to a gene: 5.

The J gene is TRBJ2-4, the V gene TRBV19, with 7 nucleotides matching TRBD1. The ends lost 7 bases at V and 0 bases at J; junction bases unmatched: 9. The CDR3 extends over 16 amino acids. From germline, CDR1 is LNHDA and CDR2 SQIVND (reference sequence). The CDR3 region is CASIHQGVLAKNIQYF. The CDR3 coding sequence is TGTGCCAGTATCCATCAGGGGGTACTAGCCAAAAACATTCAGTACTTC.

The CDR3 nucleotides are TGTGCCAGCAGCGTAGAACCAGGGGACCAGCCCCAGCATTTT. Its protein product is CASSVEPGDQPQHF. The chain links TRBV9 to TRBJ1-5, with a tentative D call TRBD1 (6 bases). V lost 0 bases and J 7 bases, leaving 11 bases between the germline ends. The CDR3 runs to 14 residues. The germline V gene encodes CDR1 SGDLS and CDR2 YYNGEE.

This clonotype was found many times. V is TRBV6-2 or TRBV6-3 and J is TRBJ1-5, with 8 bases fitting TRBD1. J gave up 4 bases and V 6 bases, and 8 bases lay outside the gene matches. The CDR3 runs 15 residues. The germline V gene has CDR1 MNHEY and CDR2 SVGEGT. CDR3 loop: CASRSRTGRNQPQHF. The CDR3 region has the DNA TGTGCCAGCAGGAGCAGGACAGGGCGAAATCAGCCCCAGCATTTT.

The CDR3 loop reads CASSPTGDQPQHF. Written as DNA, the CDR3 is TGCGCCAGCAGCCCCACAGGAGATCAGCCCCAGCATTTT. The genes are TRBV4-1 and TRBJ1-5; tentative D call: TRBD1 (5 bases). Trimming cost V 4 bases and J 5 bases, with 9 bases left between them. Germline V gene data show CDR1 as MGHRA and CDR2 as YSYEKL. The CDR3 has 13 residues.

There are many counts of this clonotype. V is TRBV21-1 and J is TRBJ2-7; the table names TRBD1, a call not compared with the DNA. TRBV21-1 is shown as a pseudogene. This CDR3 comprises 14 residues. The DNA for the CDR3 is TGTGCCAGCAGCAAAGCGCGGGGGGCCTACGAGCAGTACTTC. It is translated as CASSKARGAYEQYF.

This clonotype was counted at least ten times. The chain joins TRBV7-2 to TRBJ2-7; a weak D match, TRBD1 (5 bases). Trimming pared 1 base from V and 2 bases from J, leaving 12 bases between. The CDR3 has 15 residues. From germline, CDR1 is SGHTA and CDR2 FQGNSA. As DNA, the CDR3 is TGTGCCAGCAGCTTAGAGGGGCAGGGCCCCTACGAGCAGTACTTC. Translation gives CASSLEGQGPYEQYF. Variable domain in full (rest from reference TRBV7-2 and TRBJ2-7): GAGVSQSPSNKVTEKGKDVELRCDPISGHTALYWYRQSLGQGLEFLIYFQGNSAPDKSGLPSDRFSAERTGGSVSTLTIQRTQQEDSAVYLCASSLEGQGPYEQYFGPGTRLTVT.

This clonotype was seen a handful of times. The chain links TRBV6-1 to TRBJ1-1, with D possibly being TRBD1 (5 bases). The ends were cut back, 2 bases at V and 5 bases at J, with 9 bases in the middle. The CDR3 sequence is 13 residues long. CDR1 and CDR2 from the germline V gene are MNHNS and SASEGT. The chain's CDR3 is CASSEWGGTEAFF. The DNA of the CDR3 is TGTGCCAGCAGTGAATGGGGGGGGACTGAAGCTTTCTTT.

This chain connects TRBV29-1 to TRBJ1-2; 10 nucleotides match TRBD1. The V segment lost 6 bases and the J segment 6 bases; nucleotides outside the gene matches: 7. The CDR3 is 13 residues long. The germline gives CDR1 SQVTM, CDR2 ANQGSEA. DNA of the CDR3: TGCAGCGTCCCGACAGGGGGCGCGGATGGCTACACCTTC. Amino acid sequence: CSVPTGGADGYTF.

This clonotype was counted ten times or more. This chain's CDR3 is CASSEARPYNEQFF. The CDR3 DNA reads as TGTGCCAGCAGTGAAGCGCGCCCTTACAATGAGCAGTTCTTC. The chain joins TRBV6-1 to TRBJ2-1; D remains unclear. Germline assignment: CDR1 MNHNS and CDR2 SASEGT. Deletions cut 0 bases from V and 4 bases from J, with 7 bases between. The CDR3 has 14 amino acids.

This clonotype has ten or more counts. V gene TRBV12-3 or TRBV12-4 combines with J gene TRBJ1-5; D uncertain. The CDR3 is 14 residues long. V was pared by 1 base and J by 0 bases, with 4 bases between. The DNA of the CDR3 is TGTGCCAGCAGTTTAGTTGATAGCAATCAGCCCCAGCATTTT. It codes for CASSLVDSNQPQHF.

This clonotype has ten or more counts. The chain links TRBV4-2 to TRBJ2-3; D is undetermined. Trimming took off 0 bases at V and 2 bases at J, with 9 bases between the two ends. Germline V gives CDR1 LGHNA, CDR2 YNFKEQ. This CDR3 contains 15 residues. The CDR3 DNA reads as TGTGCCAGCAGCCAAGATTACCGGATCACAGATACGCAGTATTTT. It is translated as CASSQDYRITDTQYF.

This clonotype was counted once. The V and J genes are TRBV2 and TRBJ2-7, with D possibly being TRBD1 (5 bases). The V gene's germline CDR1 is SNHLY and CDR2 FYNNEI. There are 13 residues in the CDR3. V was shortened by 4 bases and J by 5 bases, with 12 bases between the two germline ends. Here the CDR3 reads CASSVGALNEQYF. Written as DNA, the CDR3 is TGTGCCAGCAGTGTAGGGGCGCTGAACGAGCAGTACTTC.

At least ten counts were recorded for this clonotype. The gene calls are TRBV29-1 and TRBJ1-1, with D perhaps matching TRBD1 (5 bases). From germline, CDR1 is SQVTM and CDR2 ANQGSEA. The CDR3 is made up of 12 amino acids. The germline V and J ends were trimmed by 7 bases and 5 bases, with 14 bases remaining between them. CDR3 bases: TGCAGCGCTCTAAATGGGGGGACTGAAGCTTTCTTT. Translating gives CSALNGGTEAFF.

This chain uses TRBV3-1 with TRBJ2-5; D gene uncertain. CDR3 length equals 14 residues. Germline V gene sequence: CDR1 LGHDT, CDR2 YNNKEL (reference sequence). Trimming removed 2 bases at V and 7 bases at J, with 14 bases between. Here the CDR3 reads CASSQKTLFGTQYF. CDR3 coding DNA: TGTGCCAGCAGCCAAAAGACCCTTTTTGGGACCCAGTACTTC.

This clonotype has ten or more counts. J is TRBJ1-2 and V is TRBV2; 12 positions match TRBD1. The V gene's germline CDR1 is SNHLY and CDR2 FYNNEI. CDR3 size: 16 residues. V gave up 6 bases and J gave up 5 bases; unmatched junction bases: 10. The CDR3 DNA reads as TGTGCCAGCAGACAACCCGGGACAGGGGGCGGATATGGCTACACCTTC. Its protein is CASRQPGTGGGYGYTF.

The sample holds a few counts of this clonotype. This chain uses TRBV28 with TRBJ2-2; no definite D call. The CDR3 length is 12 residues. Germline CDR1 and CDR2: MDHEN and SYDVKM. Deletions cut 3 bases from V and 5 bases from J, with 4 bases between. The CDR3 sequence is CASSFSTGELFF. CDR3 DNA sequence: TGTGCCAGCAGTTTCTCGACCGGGGAGCTGTTTTTT.

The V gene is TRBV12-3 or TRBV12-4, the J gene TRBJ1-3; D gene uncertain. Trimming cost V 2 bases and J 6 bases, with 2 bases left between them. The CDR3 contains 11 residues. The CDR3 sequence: CASSLSNTIYF. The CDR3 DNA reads TGTGCCAGCAGTTTATCAAACACCATATATTTT.